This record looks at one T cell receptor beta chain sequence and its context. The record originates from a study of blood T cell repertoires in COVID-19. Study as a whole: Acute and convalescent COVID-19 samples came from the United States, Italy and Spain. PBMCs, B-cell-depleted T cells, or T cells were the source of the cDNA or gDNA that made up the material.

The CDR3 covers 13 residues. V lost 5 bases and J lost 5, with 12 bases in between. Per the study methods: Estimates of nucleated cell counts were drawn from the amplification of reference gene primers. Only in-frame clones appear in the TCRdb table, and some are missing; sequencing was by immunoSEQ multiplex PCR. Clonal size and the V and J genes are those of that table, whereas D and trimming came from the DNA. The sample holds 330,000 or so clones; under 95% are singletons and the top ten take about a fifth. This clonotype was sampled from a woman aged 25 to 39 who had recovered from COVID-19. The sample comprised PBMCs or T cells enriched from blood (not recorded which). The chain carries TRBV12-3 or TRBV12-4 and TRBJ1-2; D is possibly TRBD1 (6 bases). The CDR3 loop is CASSRTVAYGYTF. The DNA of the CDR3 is TGTGCCAGCAGTAGGACAGTCGCGTATGGCTACACCTTC.